This TCR beta chain emerged from a study of cytomegalovirus exposure and HLA in healthy donors. At the level of the study: Unique TCRs numbering some 80 million, obtained from HLA-typed donors, made up an early data release.

A note on this clone: Its antigen is undetermined.

V was trimmed by 1 base and J by 4 bases, leaving 16 bases between them. The CDR3 consists of 16 residues. Germline V gene lookup returns CDR1 SGHVS and CDR2 FQNEAQ. Study-wide points: From TCR beta sequences, most subjects' HLA-A and HLA-B alleles were reportedly predicted accurately.

The study ran its PCR with 60 Vbeta and 13 Jbeta primers. Only in-frame clones appear in the TCRdb table, and some are missing; sequencing was by immunoSEQ multiplex PCR. This table has some 90,000 clones, 65% to 85% appearing once. The source material was PBMCs. The gene calls are TRBV7-8 and TRBJ1-2; D may be TRBD1 (5 bases). The sequence came from a female donor in good health and CMV-seropositive. CDR3 region: CASSLDRPGGSYGYTF. CDR3 bases: TGTGCCAGCAGCTTAGACCGTCCCGGGGGGAGCTATGGCTACACCTTC.